This is a list of T cell receptor beta chains from one sample in a study of T cells in tuberculosis. Sequencing was performed with immunoSEQ multiplex PCR; in TCRdb, only in-frame clones are kept and a portion is missing. There are more than 30,000 clones in the sample; about 97% occur only once, and roughly 5.7% lies in the top ten. The sequencing input was PBMCs. Source of these receptors: a donor between 10 and 35 years old with latent tuberculosis or without tuberculosis infection. The CDR3 runs from the conserved cysteine through the conserved F or W. The D gene is left open where the match is weak. Where a row states a size, it is once, few, many or the class of an expanded clone; other rows omit it.

TRBV7-9	-	-	TRBJ2-3	CASSSRAGSSQTDTQYF	TGTGCCAGCAGCTCGCGGGCTGGGTCTAGTCAGACAGATACGCAGTATTTT
TRBV19	-	-	TRBJ2-5	CASSRLDQETQYF	TGTGCCAGTAGTAGACTGGACCAAGAGACCCAGTACTTC
TRBV13	-	-	TRBJ2-5	CASSLEQGRETQYF	TGTGCCAGCAGCTTGGAACAGGGGAGGGAGACCCAGTACTTC
TRBV14	TRBD1	once	TRBJ2-7	CASSQADRVGPYEQYF	TGTGCCAGCAGCCAAGCCGACAGGGTGGGGCCCTACGAGCAGTACTTC
TRBV5-5	TRBD2	-	TRBJ2-1	CASGKGTSRSEQFF	TGTGCCAGCGGAAAAGGGACTAGCCGCTCGGAGCAGTTCTTC
TRBV28	TRBD1	-	TRBJ1-5	CASSFSPGTGNSNQPQHF	TGTGCCAGCAGTTTTTCGCCCGGGACAGGGAATAGCAATCAGCCCCAGCATTTT
TRBV10-3	TRBD2	-	TRBJ2-3	CAISESGLENTQYF	TGTGCCATCAGTGAGTCGGGACTAGAGAATACGCAGTATTTT
TRBV9	TRBD1	-	TRBJ2-3	CASSFGTGAADTQYF	TGTGCCAGCAGTTTCGGGACAGGGGCGGCAGATACGCAGTATTTT
TRBV5-3	-	-	TRBJ1-2	CARSEPIPGESGYTF	TGTGCCAGAAGCGAGCCTATTCCAGGGGAATCTGGCTACACCTTC
TRBV11-2	TRBD2	-	TRBJ2-7	CASSPGLASSYEQYF	TGTGCCAGCAGCCCGGGACTAGCAAGCTCCTACGAGCAGTACTTC
TRBV27	TRBD2	-	TRBJ2-1	CASAGTSGNNEQFF	TGTGCCAGCGCCGGGACTAGCGGGAACAATGAGCAGTTCTTC
TRBV12-5	TRBD1	-	TRBJ1-3	CASGLTRKTGERNTIYF	TGTGCTAGTGGTTTGACCCGAAAAACAGGGGAAAGAAACACCATATATTTT
TRBV10-3	TRBD2	-	TRBJ2-1	CAISEISGLAINEQFF	TGTGCCATCAGTGAAATATCGGGACTAGCTATCAATGAGCAGTTCTTC
TRBV28	TRBD2	-	TRBJ2-3	CASSLDVNSGRTDTQYF	TGTGCCAGCAGTTTAGACGTCAACAGCGGGAGGACGGATACGCAGTATTTT
TRBV6-6	TRBD1	-	TRBJ2-1	CASSSQGVRGEQFF	TGTGCCAGCAGTTCACAGGGGGTTAGGGGTGAGCAGTTCTTC
TRBV6-6	TRBD2	-	TRBJ2-1	CASSYVRGDEQFF	TGTGCCAGCAGTTACGTTCGGGGGGATGAGCAGTTCTTC
TRBV14	-	-	TRBJ2-7	CASSHLQNSYEQYF	TGTGCCAGCAGCCACCTACAGAACTCCTACGAGCAGTACTTC
TRBV6-5	-	-	TRBJ1-1	CASSYSPGTEAFF	TGTGCCAGCAGTTACTCGCCAGGCACTGAAGCTTTCTTT
TRBV18	-	-	TRBJ1-1	CASSPPEQMNTEAFF	TGTGCCAGCTCACCACCGGAACAGATGAACACTGAAGCTTTCTTT
TRBV6-5	-	-	TRBJ1-2	CASREAPGRGYTF	TGTGCCAGCAGAGAGGCCCCGGGGAGAGGCTACACCTTC
TRBV27	-	-	TRBJ1-5	CASSLGAGSNQPQHF	TGTGCCAGCAGCCTAGGGGCGGGGAGCAATCAGCCCCAGCATTTT
TRBV10-3	-	-	TRBJ1-4	CAISAGIGDEKLFF	TGTGCCATCAGCGCCGGTATCGGGGATGAAAAACTGTTTTTT
TRBV28	-	-	TRBJ1-2	CASSPGGRGYTF	TGTGCCAGCAGTCCGGGAGGACGGGGCTACACCTTC
TRBV6-5	-	once	TRBJ2-5	CASSYSMEQQETQYF	TGTGCCAGCAGTTACTCGATGGAGCAGCAAGAGACCCAGTACTTC
TRBV19	TRBD2	-	TRBJ2-3	CARDSGGPSTDTQYF	TGTGCCAGAGATAGCGGGGGCCCTAGCACAGATACGCAGTATTTT
TRBV27	-	-	TRBJ1-2	CASRPNDGGYTF	TGTGCCAGCAGGCCGAATGACGGGGGCTACACCTTC
TRBV5-1	-	-	TRBJ2-3	CASSLGARVADTQYF	TGCGCCAGCAGCTTGGGGGCACGAGTGGCAGATACGCAGTATTTT
TRBV7-3	-	-	TRBJ2-1	CASSLSLGEEQFF	TGTGCCAGCAGCTTAAGTTTAGGGGAAGAGCAGTTCTTC
TRBV10-3	TRBD1	-	TRBJ1-1	CAISPTWGQAKNTEAFF	TGTGCCATCAGCCCGACCTGGGGACAGGCGAAGAACACTGAAGCTTTCTTT
TRBV11-3	-	-	TRBJ2-3	CASSTHYTDTQYF	TGTGCCAGCAGCACTCACTACACAGATACGCAGTATTTT
TRBV19	-	-	TRBJ2-7	CASSIGPGLNEQYF	TGTGCCAGTAGTATAGGTCCGGGTTTGAACGAGCAGTACTTC
TRBV11-2	TRBD2	once	TRBJ2-7	CASSKSGGAYEQYF	TGTGCCAGCAGCAAAAGCGGGGGGGCCTACGAGCAGTACTTC
TRBV27	-	-	TRBJ2-5	CASSSPDSTGEQETQYF	TGTGCCAGCAGTTCCCCCGACTCGACAGGAGAACAAGAGACCCAGTACTTC
TRBV5-1	-	-	TRBJ2-5	CASSLVPLYSELVQETQYF	TGCGCCAGCAGCTTGGTACCCCTCTACTCTGAACTAGTCCAAGAGACCCAGTACTTC
TRBV7-9	-	-	TRBJ2-1	CASSSPQATEQFF	TGTGCCAGCAGTTCCCCCCAGGCCACTGAGCAGTTCTTC
TRBV2	TRBD1	-	TRBJ2-5	CASRGTVQETQYF	TGTGCCAGCAGAGGGACAGTACAAGAGACCCAGTACTTC
TRBV5-4	-	-	TRBJ2-2	CASNLGSISGTGELFF	TGTGCCAGTAACCTTGGGTCGATTTCCGGGACCGGGGAGCTGTTTTTT
TRBV20-1	-	once	TRBJ2-7	CSAAVRPEQYF	TGCAGTGCTGCGGTCCGACCCGAGCAGTACTTC
TRBV9	TRBD2	-	TRBJ2-3	CASSRSGSDTDTQYF	TGTGCCAGCAGCCGTAGCGGGTCTGACACAGATACGCAGTATTTT
TRBV2	TRBD1	-	TRBJ1-3	CASSYHLPQGARGNTIYF	TGTGCCAGCAGTTATCATCTCCCACAGGGGGCGAGAGGAAACACCATATATTTT
TRBV28	-	-	TRBJ2-7	CASSLGHAYEQYF	TGTGCCAGCAGTTTAGGACATGCCTACGAGCAGTACTTC
TRBV19	-	-	TRBJ1-2	CASRTTGGYGYTF	TGTGCCAGTAGAACGACAGGAGGCTATGGCTACACCTTC
TRBV14	TRBD1	-	TRBJ1-3	CASSSYRGRPSGNTIYF	TGTGCCAGCAGCTCGTACAGGGGGCGTCCTTCTGGAAACACCATATATTTT
TRBV9	-	-	TRBJ2-2	CASNRNTGELFF	TGTGCCAGCAATCGGAACACCGGGGAGCTGTTTTTT
TRBV7-9	-	-	TRBJ2-2	CASSLPWTDNTGELFF	TGTGCCAGCAGCTTACCTTGGACAGATAACACCGGGGAGCTGTTTTTT
TRBV6-1	TRBD2	once	TRBJ2-1	CASSGGGGAEFGEQFF	TGTGCCAGCAGTGGTGGCGGGGGGGCCGAGTTTGGTGAGCAGTTCTTC
TRBV5-1	TRBD2	-	TRBJ2-7	CASSLAGTSFPYEQYF	TGCGCCAGCAGCTTGGCCGGGACTAGCTTTCCCTACGAGCAGTACTTC
TRBV6-5	TRBD1	-	TRBJ2-7	CASSYSDRGGYEQYF	TGTGCCAGCAGTTACTCCGACAGGGGGGGCTACGAGCAGTACTTC
TRBV10-3	-	-	TRBJ1-2	CAISTATYGYTF	TGTGCCATCTCGACGGCGACATATGGCTACACCTTC
TRBV2	-	-	TRBJ1-3	CASSRLTGSGNTIYF	TGTGCCAGCAGCCGATTGACAGGATCTGGAAACACCATATATTTT
TRBV2	TRBD1	-	TRBJ2-4	CASSDARQGLMNIQYF	TGTGCCAGCAGTGACGCCAGACAGGGATTGATGAACATTCAGTACTTC
TRBV5-1	TRBD1	-	TRBJ1-1	CASSSQGAGGTEAFF	TGCGCCAGCAGCTCTCAGGGGGCTGGGGGCACTGAAGCTTTCTTT
TRBV11-2	TRBD2	-	TRBJ2-2	CASSPSGGADTGELFF	TGTGCCAGCAGTCCGTCCGGGGGGGCGGACACCGGGGAGCTGTTTTTT
TRBV19	TRBD1	-	TRBJ1-1	CASSSGDRARGNTEAFF	TGTGCCAGTAGTTCTGGAGACAGGGCGAGGGGGAACACTGAAGCTTTCTTT
TRBV19	-	-	TRBJ1-2	CASSRFQGQKGDYGYTF	TGTGCCAGTAGTAGGTTTCAAGGACAGAAAGGGGACTATGGCTACACCTTC
TRBV20-1	TRBD2	-	TRBJ2-7	CRGGRGDEQYF	TGCAGGGGAGGGAGGGGCGACGAGCAGTACTTC
TRBV7-6	-	-	TRBJ2-7	CASSPLQGFEQYF	TGTGCCAGCAGCCCGCTCCAGGGATTTGAGCAGTACTTC
TRBV4-1	-	-	TRBJ1-1	CASSRWHLDPMNTEAFF	TGCGCCAGCTCACGCTGGCACCTTGATCCAATGAACACTGAAGCTTTCTTT
TRBV7-2	TRBD1	-	TRBJ1-1	CASSTRTGNLEAFF	TGTGCCAGCAGCACCCGGACAGGGAATCTTGAAGCTTTCTTT
TRBV21-1	-	-	TRBJ2-3	CASSKEDRGATDTQYF	TGTGCCAGCAGCAAAGAGGACAGGGGAGCCACAGATACGCAGTATTTT